Sequencing of this T cell receptor (beta chain) was carried out in a study of PD-L1 blockade in urothelial cancer. Some clones are missing from TCRdb's copy, which holds only in-frame ones; the method was immunoSEQ multiplex PCR. Found here are roughly 51,000 clones, roughly 86% of them singletons; the top ten hold about 20%. Time point noted: pretreatment peripheral blood. Patients had urothelial carcinoma that was locally advanced or metastatic. CDR1 is KGHSH and CDR2 is LQKENI in the germline V gene. The J segment lost 8 bases and the V segment lost 3 bases, leaving 12 bases of the junction unmatched. This CDR3 region has 16 residues.

Specimen: PBMCs, collected around atezolizumab (anti-PD-L1) treatment. V usage is TRBV18 and J usage is TRBJ2-1, with 8 bases that match TRBD2. This TCR was sampled from a man in his 60s with urothelial cancer. The CDR3 reads CASSPQRTSFVYEQFF. The CDR3, as DNA: TGTGCCAGCTCACCGCAAAGGACTAGCTTTGTGTATGAGCAGTTCTTC.